These T cell receptor beta chains were read from a single sample in a study of blood T cell repertoires in COVID-19. TCRdb's table, derived via immunoSEQ multiplex PCR, lists solely in-frame clones and lacks some. This table holds 270,000 or so clones, roughly 84% found once. Material for sequencing was peripheral blood. The receptors were sampled from a woman between 18 and 30 years old with acute or convalescent COVID-19. Both conserved end residues are trimmed from each CDR3. Clone size is not always given. Where it is, it says once, few, many or a class for expanded clones.

J: TRBJ2-6; size: NA; V: TRBV5-1; CDR3: ASSGTGFSGANVLT
J: TRBJ1-2; size: NA; V: TRBV10-3; CDR3: AISEGQGPYGYT
J: TRBJ2-3; size: NA; V: TRBV3-1/TRBV3-2; CDR3: ASSRTSGRAGGDTQY
J: TRBJ2-1; size: NA; V: TRBV29-1; CDR3: SVLITNSPYNEQF
J: TRBJ2-7; size: NA; V: TRBV27; CDR3: ASSLTGVASYEQY
J: TRBJ1-6; size: NA; V: TRBV7-8; CDR3: ASSLANSFIYNSPLH
J: TRBJ2-2; size: NA; V: TRBV27; CDR3: ASSLMTPVSGELF
J: TRBJ1-2; size: NA; V: TRBV3-1/TRBV3-2; CDR3: ASSQAGTTGYT
J: TRBJ1-2; size: NA; V: TRBV28; CDR3: ASSLPPGYGYT
J: TRBJ2-5; size: NA; V: TRBV7-2; CDR3: ASSLVGVTGTQY
J: TRBJ2-1; size: NA; V: TRBV27; CDR3: ASSTQASGKSINEQF
J: TRBJ1-1; size: NA; V: TRBV7-9; CDR3: ASSPADRMNTEAF
J: TRBJ2-1; size: medium-sized; V: TRBV6-4; CDR3: ASSEVPGLANNEQF
J: TRBJ1-1; size: NA; V: TRBV19; CDR3: ASSDSRSVMNTEAF
J: TRBJ2-4; size: NA; V: TRBV5-6; CDR3: ASSFQGVGAKNIQY
J: TRBJ2-7; size: NA; V: TRBV3-1/TRBV3-2; CDR3: ASSQDLLAGGAYEQY
J: TRBJ1-5; size: NA; V: TRBV6-5; CDR3: ASSSRTVLDNQPQH
J: TRBJ1-3; size: NA; V: TRBV5-4; CDR3: ASSFQQAGNTIY
J: TRBJ2-1; size: once; V: TRBV15; CDR3: ATSRMRQETPYNEQF
J: TRBJ1-3; size: NA; V: TRBV4-2; CDR3: ASSQRGQSSGNTIY
J: TRBJ1-2; size: NA; V: TRBV5-4; CDR3: ASSWTGEDYGYT
J: TRBJ2-7; size: NA; V: TRBV12-3/TRBV12-4; CDR3: ASSFVSEQY
J: TRBJ2-7; size: NA; V: TRBV19; CDR3: ASSGGHNPFSSYEQY
J: TRBJ2-5; size: NA; V: TRBV24-1; CDR3: ATSDSREGQETQY
J: TRBJ1-6; size: few; V: TRBV7-3; CDR3: ASSSGTNNSPLH
J: TRBJ2-1; size: NA; V: TRBV5-6; CDR3: ASSLAGMFSYNEQF
J: TRBJ1-5; size: NA; V: TRBV19; CDR3: ASSIVTGIHYGQPQH
J: TRBJ2-1; size: NA; V: TRBV18; CDR3: ASSPPETGGSNEQF
J: TRBJ1-2; size: NA; V: TRBV10-3; CDR3: AISESEGNIYGYT
J: TRBJ2-7; size: once; V: TRBV27; CDR3: ATNPRTGGGEQY
J: TRBJ1-1; size: NA; V: TRBV27; CDR3: ASGTPKDIVWAGGENTEAF
J: TRBJ2-3; size: NA; V: TRBV4-3; CDR3: ASSQDLSLGTGSDTQY
J: TRBJ2-1; size: once; V: TRBV28; CDR3: ASSLGLAGGEQF
J: TRBJ2-3; size: NA; V: TRBV18; CDR3: ASSPRTSGSTDTQY
J: TRBJ1-1; size: once; V: TRBV15; CDR3: ATSRVGGSEAF
J: TRBJ1-2; size: NA; V: TRBV5-5; CDR3: ASSFDRRYGYT
J: TRBJ1-1; size: NA; V: TRBV9; CDR3: ASSPSGVGVGTEAF
J: TRBJ2-3; size: NA; V: TRBV11-1; CDR3: ASSPPSVAVDTQY
J: TRBJ1-4; size: few; V: TRBV6-5; CDR3: ASSYSSNREEKLF
J: TRBJ2-7; size: NA; V: TRBV11-2; CDR3: ASSWGGSYEQY
J: TRBJ2-2; size: NA; V: TRBV5-4; CDR3: ASSLGGTSNTGELF
J: TRBJ1-1; size: NA; V: TRBV30; CDR3: AWSLVNSFNTEAF
J: TRBJ2-2; size: NA; V: TRBV27; CDR3: ASSLGTGATGELF
J: TRBJ2-2; size: once; V: TRBV5-4; CDR3: ASSPPGHSTGELF
J: TRBJ2-7; size: once; V: TRBV5-6; CDR3: ASSRGTASIYEQY
J: TRBJ1-1; size: NA; V: TRBV5-1; CDR3: ASSLVFRGEEAF
J: TRBJ2-1; size: NA; V: TRBV28; CDR3: ASSPWTSGNNEQF
J: TRBJ2-4; size: once; V: TRBV7-8; CDR3: ASSLGNTGGGGIQY
J: TRBJ2-3; size: NA; V: TRBV9; CDR3: ASSVGRASGRRTDTQY
J: TRBJ1-2; size: once; V: TRBV14; CDR3: ASSVRQGARLDGYT
J: TRBJ1-1; size: few; V: TRBV29-1; CDR3: SVVVAGERVAF
J: TRBJ2-7; size: NA; V: TRBV29-1; CDR3: SVELWTSGSFYEQY
J: TRBJ2-5; size: NA; V: TRBV7-6; CDR3: ASSYLQETQY
J: TRBJ2-7; size: NA; V: TRBV4-3; CDR3: ASSQDAGGSSYEQY
J: TRBJ1-2; size: NA; V: TRBV6-2/TRBV6-3; CDR3: ASSYEALGGYT
J: TRBJ2-7; size: NA; V: TRBV6-5; CDR3: ASSYSRDEQY
J: TRBJ2-2; size: NA; V: TRBV11-3; CDR3: ASSLVSGSHTGELF
J: TRBJ2-2; size: NA; V: TRBV10-2; CDR3: ASTNLAGGPSSGELF